The 20 T cell receptor beta chains presented below share a single source sample, sequenced in a study of blood T cells in healthy people across ages. The authors ran a second PCR of roughly 6 to 12 cycles using a sample-barcoded 5' primer and a J-beta primer mix. One entry per CDR3 protein results from TCRdb running MiXCR on the 5' RACE reads. The table has around 1,700,000 distinct CDR3 sequences, roughly 27% seen once. The sample was blood. The receptor source for this set is a young woman in good health.

The V and J genes are TRBV7-3 and TRBJ1-6; unclear D gene. The V end lost 1 base, the J end lost 7 bases, and 11 bases lay between the germline ends. This CDR3 region has 15 residues. The V gene's germline CDR1 is SGHTA and CDR2 FQGTGA. In DNA form, the CDR3 reads TGTGCCAGCAGCTTAAATCCCCGAGGGAATTCACCCCTCCACTTT. Amino acid sequence: CASSLNPRGNSPLHF.

Only a few counts were recorded for this clonotype. CDR3 DNA sequence: TGTGCCAGCTCACCGGGGGATGACTATGGCTACACCTTC. Translation: CASSPGDDYGYTF. The chain employs TRBV18 and TRBJ1-2; D is perhaps TRBD1 (5 bases). V lost 3 bases, J lost 3 bases, and 8 bases lay in between. From germline, CDR1 is KGHSH and CDR2 LQKENI. The CDR3 extends over 13 amino acids.

This clonotype was observed a few times. The chain joins TRBV7-9 to TRBJ1-4, with a tentative D call TRBD1 (5 bases). Per the germline V gene, CDR1 is SEHNR and CDR2 is FQNEAQ (reference sequence). The CDR3 sequence is 12 residues long. Trimming removed 10 bases from V and 8 bases from J, with 14 bases in between. The CDR3 spells CAIPRGVEKLFF. In nucleotides, the CDR3 is TGTGCCATTCCCCGGGGGGTCGAAAAACTGTTTTTT.

At least ten counts were recorded for this clonotype. The rearrangement uses TRBV5-4 and TRBJ2-7, with D uncertain. The germline V and J ends were trimmed by 9 bases and 0 bases, with 13 bases remaining between them. The CDR3 covers 13 residues. Germline CDR1 is SGHNT and CDR2 is YYREEE (reference sequence). CDR3 region: CATTTTTSYEQYF. The CDR3 region has the DNA TGTGCCACCACGACAACCACCTCCTACGAGCAGTACTTC. Full variable domain (missing parts from reference TRBV5-4 and TRBJ2-7): ETGVTQSPTHLIKTRGQQVTLRCSSQSGHNTVSWYQQALGQGPQFIFQYYREEENGRGNFPPRFSGLQFPNYSSELNVNALELDDSALYLCATTTTTSYEQYFGPGTRLTVT.

J is TRBJ1-1 and V is TRBV5-1, with D uncertain. The V end was cut by 3 bases, the J end by 1 base, with 13 bases between. Germline V gene lookup returns CDR1 SGHRS and CDR2 YFSETQ. The CDR3 has 15 amino acids. As DNA, the CDR3 is TGCGCCAGCAGCTCCACGGGGTACGGGAACACTGAAGCTTTCTTT. Amino acids: CASSSTGYGNTEAFF.

The chain couples TRBV5-1 to TRBJ2-3, with 16 bases that match TRBD2. Germline V gives CDR1 SGHRS, CDR2 YFSETQ. With 0 bases clipped from V and 4 bases from J, the junction kept 8 bases outside the gene matches. The CDR3 runs 19 residues. The CDR3 region has the DNA TGCGCCAGCAGCTTGGCGGGACTAGCGGGAGGGGTGCTCGCAGATACGCAGTATTTT. Amino acids: CASSLAGLAGGVLADTQYF.

The chain carries TRBV5-1 and TRBJ1-2; 8 bases fit TRBD1. The CDR3 contains 14 residues. The junction had 4 bases not matched to a gene; V was cut back by 0 bases and J by 6 bases. Per germline, CDR1 SGHRS and CDR2 YFSETQ. The CDR3 DNA sequence: TGCGCCAGCAGCTTGGCCCAGGGGGCGAATGGCTACACCTTC. Translated, it gives CASSLAQGANGYTF. The variable domain in full, with the rest retrieved from reference TRBV5-1 and TRBJ1-2, is KAGVTQTPRYLIKTRGQQVTLSCSPISGHRSVSWYQQTPGQGLQFLFEYFSETQRNKGNFPGRFSGRQFSNSRSEMNVSTLELGDSALYLCASSLAQGANGYTFGSGTRLTVV.

The V gene is TRBV6-1, the J gene TRBJ2-5, with D unresolved. Germline V gene lookup returns CDR1 MNHNS and CDR2 SASEGT. This CDR3 region has 13 residues. Trimming stripped 3 bases from V and 1 base from J, with 6 bases between. The CDR3 DNA reads TGTGCCAGCAGTGATTCCCCCCAAGAGACCCAGTACTTC. Translating gives CASSDSPQETQYF.

The V and J genes are TRBV6-5 and TRBJ2-7; 8 positions agree with TRBD1. The CDR3 contains 12 residues. The V gene end was trimmed by 10 bases and the J gene end by 5 bases; junction bases not matched to a gene: 7. Germline lookup yields CDR1 MNHEY and CDR2 SVGAGI. Here the CDR3 reads CATARGPDEQYF. CDR3 nucleotides: TGTGCCACGGCCAGGGGGCCGGACGAGCAGTACTTC.

The chain is built from TRBV10-2 and TRBJ2-1, with 11 bases fitting TRBD2. Unmatched junction bases numbered 11, after V lost 0 bases and J lost 7 bases. The CDR3 has 18 residues. The germline V gene encodes CDR1 WSHSY and CDR2 SAAADI. The CDR3: CASSESRVPSGGSNEQFF. For the CDR3, the DNA is TGCGCCAGCAGTGAGTCGAGGGTTCCTAGCGGGGGGTCGAATGAGCAGTTCTTC.

This rearrangement joins TRBV20-1 to TRBJ2-3, with 11 positions matching TRBD2. The CDR3 loop spans 16 amino acids. Germline V lookup: CDR1 DFQATT, CDR2 SNEGSKA (reference sequence). The V gene end was trimmed by 3 bases and the J gene end by 2 bases; junction bases not matched to a gene: 7. The CDR3 here is CSAREPSGGYTDTQYF. The CDR3 region has the DNA TGCAGTGCTAGGGAACCTAGCGGGGGGTACACAGATACGCAGTATTTT.

The chain uses TRBV5-6 and TRBJ1-1; TRBD1 matches at 7 bases. CDR1 is SGHDT and CDR2 is YYEEEE in the germline V gene. The CDR3 loop spans 14 amino acids. Trimming removed 4 bases from V and 5 bases from J; junction bases left unmatched: 8. CDR3 sequence reads: CASSGTQGRTEAFF. The CDR3 DNA follows: TGTGCCAGCAGCGGGACACAGGGGAGGACTGAAGCTTTCTTT.

The chain links TRBV5-5 to TRBJ1-6, with 9 bases identical to TRBD1. J lost 8 bases, V lost 4 bases, and 7 bases had no gene match. The V gene's germline CDR1 is SGHKS and CDR2 YYEKEE (reference sequence). The CDR3 totals 15 residues. The CDR3 loop reads CASSQRTGADSPLHF. As DNA, the CDR3 is TGTGCCAGCAGCCAAAGGACAGGGGCTGATTCACCCCTCCACTTT.

This clonotype was picked up a small number of times. One end of the junction does not line up with germline, which may come from a read error. The genes are TRBV6-6 and TRBJ1-4; the D gene is possibly TRBD1 (5 bases). Germline CDR1 is MNHNY and CDR2 is SVGAGI (reference sequence). The CDR3 is 15 residues long. CDR3 protein: CASSYSGETNEELFF. CDR3 nucleotide sequence: TGTGCCAGCAGTTACTCAGGGGAGACTAATGAAGAACTGTTTTTT.

This clonotype has only one observation. A junction boundary mismatches the germline segment, possibly from a read error. The rearrangement links TRBV6-1 to TRBJ2-2, with TRBD1 matching over 7 bases. Germline assignment: CDR1 MNHNS and CDR2 SASEGT. This CDR3 is built from 15 residues. Here the CDR3 reads CATTPGQPNTGDLFF. Here the CDR3 DNA reads TGTGCCACCACTCCGGGACAGCCGAACACCGGGGATCTGTTTTTT.

V and J are TRBV4-1 and TRBJ2-4; 12 positions agree with TRBD1. This CDR3 contains 15 residues. The germline CDR1 and CDR2 sequences are MGHRA and YSYEKL. V dropped 7 bases and J dropped 6; count of bases not matched to a gene: 7. The CDR3 sequence is CASNQPGQGANIQYF. For the CDR3, the DNA is TGCGCCAGCAACCAGCCGGGACAGGGGGCAAACATTCAGTACTTC.

This clonotype was recorded a few times. J is TRBJ2-3 and V is TRBV12-3 or TRBV12-4; D gene uncertain. The V and J ends lost 6 bases and 2 bases respectively, with 12 bases between them. The CDR3 extends over 14 amino acids. DNA for the CDR3: TGTGCCAGCAGCCATTGGGCGGCCACAGATACGCAGTATTTT. This encodes CASSHWAATDTQYF.

In its sample, this clonotype was seen a few times. The chain has TRBV4-3 and TRBJ2-5, with D hard to call. The CDR3 extends over 14 amino acids. Germline values: CDR1 LGHNA, CDR2 YSLEER. Trimming left V 0 bases short and J 3 bases short, with 8 bases between. DNA of the CDR3: TGCGCCAGCAGCCAAGAGGCGAACAAAGAGACCCAGTACTTC. Amino acids: CASSQEANKETQYF.

This clonotype showed up just a few times. This rearrangement joins TRBV20-1 to TRBJ2-3; 10 bases are shared with TRBD2. Germline V lookup: CDR1 DFQATT, CDR2 SNEGSKA (reference sequence). The trim removed 0 bases at V and 2 bases at J, leaving 8 bases unmatched. The CDR3 totals 17 residues. CDR3 amino acids: CSARDARTSGYTDTQYF. Here the CDR3 DNA reads TGCAGTGCTAGAGATGCCCGGACTAGCGGTTACACAGATACGCAGTATTTT.

V is TRBV10-3 and J is TRBJ1-2; D is ambiguous. Between the trimmed V and J ends, which lost 3 bases and 7 bases, there was a span of 15 bases. Germline CDR1 and CDR2: ENHRY and SYGVKD. CDR3 size: 14 residues. The DNA for the CDR3 is TGTGCCATCAGTGACGGGGAGTCGCGCCCTGGCTACACCTTC. This encodes CAISDGESRPGYTF.